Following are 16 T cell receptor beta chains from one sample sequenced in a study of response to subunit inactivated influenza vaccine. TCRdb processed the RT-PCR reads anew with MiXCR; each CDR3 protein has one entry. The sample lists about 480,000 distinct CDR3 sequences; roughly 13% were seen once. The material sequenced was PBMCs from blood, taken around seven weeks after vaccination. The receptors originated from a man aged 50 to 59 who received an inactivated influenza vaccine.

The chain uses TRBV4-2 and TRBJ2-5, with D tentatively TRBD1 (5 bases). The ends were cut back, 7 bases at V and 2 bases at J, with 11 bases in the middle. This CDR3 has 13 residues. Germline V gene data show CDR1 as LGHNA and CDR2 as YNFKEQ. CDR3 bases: TGTGCCAGCATCAAAGGGGCTCAAGAGACCCAGTACTTC. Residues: CASIKGAQETQYF.

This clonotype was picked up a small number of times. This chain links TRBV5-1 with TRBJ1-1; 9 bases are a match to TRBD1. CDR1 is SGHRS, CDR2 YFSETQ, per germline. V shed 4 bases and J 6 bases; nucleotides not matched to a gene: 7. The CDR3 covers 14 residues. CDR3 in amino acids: CASSLWTGDPEAFF. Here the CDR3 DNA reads TGCGCCAGCAGCCTATGGACAGGGGACCCTGAAGCTTTCTTT.

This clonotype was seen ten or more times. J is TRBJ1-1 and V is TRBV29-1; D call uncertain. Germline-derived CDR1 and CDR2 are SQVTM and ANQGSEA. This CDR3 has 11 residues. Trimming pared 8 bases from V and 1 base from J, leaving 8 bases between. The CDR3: CSIRTNTEAFF. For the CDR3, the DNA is TGCAGCATCAGGACGAACACTGAAGCTTTCTTT.

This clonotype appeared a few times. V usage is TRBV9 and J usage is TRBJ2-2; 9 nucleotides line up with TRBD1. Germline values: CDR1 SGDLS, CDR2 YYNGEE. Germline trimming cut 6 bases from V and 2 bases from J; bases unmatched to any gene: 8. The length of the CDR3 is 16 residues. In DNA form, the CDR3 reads TGTGCCAGCAACCCCGACAGGGGGTATAACACCGGGGAGCTGTTTTTT. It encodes CASNPDRGYNTGELFF.

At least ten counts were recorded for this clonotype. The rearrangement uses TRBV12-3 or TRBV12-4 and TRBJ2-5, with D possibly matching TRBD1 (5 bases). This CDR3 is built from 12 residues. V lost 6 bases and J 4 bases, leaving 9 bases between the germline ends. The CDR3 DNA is TGTGCCAGCAGACTAACAGGAGAGACCCAGTACTTC. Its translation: CASRLTGETQYF.

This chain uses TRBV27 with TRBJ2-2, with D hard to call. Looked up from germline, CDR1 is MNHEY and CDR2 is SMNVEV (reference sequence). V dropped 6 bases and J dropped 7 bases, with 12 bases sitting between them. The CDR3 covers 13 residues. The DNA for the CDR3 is TGTGCCAGCAGCCCTAACCCTGACGGGGAGCTGTTTTTT. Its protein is CASSPNPDGELFF.

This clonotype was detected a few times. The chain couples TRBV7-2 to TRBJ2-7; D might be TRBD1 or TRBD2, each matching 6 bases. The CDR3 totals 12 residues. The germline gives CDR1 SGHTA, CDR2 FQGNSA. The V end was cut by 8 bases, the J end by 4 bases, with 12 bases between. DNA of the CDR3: TGTGCCAGCGGTACGGGGGCATACGAGCAGTACTTC. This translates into CASGTGAYEQYF.

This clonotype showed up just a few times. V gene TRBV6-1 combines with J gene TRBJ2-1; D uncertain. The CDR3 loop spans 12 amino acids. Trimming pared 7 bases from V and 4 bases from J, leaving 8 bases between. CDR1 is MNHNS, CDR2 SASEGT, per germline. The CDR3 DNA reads TGTGCCAGCATCCCCAAATACAATGAGCAGTTCTTC. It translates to CASIPKYNEQFF.

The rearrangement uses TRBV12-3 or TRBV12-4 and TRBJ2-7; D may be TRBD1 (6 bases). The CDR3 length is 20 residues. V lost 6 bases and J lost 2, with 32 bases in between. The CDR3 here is CASRYLPAGVRNLTAYEQYF. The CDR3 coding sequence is TGTGCCAGCAGATACCTCCCCGCAGGGGTCAGAAACCTGACCGCCTACGAGCAGTACTTC.

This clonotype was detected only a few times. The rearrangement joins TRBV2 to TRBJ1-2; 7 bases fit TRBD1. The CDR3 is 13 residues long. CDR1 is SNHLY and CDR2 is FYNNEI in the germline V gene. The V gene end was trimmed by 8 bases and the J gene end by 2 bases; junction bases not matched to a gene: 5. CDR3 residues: CASWDSLNYGYTF. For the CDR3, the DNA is TGTGCCAGCTGGGACAGCCTAAACTATGGCTACACCTTC.

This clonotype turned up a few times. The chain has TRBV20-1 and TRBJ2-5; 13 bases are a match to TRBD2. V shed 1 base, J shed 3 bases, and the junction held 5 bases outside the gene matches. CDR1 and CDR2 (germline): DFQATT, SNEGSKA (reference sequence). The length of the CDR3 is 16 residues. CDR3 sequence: CSARGYGLAGEETQYF. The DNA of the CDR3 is TGCAGTGCTAGAGGCTACGGACTAGCGGGAGAAGAGACCCAGTACTTC.

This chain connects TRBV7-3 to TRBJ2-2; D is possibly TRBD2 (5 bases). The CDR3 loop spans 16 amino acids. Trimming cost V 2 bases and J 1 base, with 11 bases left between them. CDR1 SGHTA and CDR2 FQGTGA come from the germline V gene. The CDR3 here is CASSLVPRENTGELFF. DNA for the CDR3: TGTGCCAGCAGCTTAGTTCCGAGGGAGAACACCGGGGAGCTGTTTTTT.

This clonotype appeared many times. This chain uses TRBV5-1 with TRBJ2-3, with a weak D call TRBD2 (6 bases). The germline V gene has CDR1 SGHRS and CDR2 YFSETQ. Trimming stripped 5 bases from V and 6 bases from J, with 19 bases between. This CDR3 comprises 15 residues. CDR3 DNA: TGCGCCAGCAGATTCCTTACGGGAGCAATGGATACGCAGTATTTT. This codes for CASRFLTGAMDTQYF.

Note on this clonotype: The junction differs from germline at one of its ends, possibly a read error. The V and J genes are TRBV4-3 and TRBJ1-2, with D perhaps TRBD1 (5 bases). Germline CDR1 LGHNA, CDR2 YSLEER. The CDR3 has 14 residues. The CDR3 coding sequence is TGCGCCTGCAGCCCGGGGGGAGCAACGTATGGCTACACCTTC. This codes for CACSPGGATYGYTF.

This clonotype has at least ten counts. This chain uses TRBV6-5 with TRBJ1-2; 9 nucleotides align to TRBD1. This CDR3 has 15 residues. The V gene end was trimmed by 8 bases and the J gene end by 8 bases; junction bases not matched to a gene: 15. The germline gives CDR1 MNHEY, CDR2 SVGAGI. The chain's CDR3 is CASVPGTGLFGGYTF. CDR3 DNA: TGTGCCAGCGTTCCCGGGACAGGGCTTTTTGGGGGCTACACCTTC.

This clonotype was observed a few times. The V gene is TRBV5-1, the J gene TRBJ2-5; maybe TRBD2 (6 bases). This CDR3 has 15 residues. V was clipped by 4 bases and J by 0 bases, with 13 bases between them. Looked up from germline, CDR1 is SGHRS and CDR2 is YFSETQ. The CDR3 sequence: CASSPGSGYQETQYF. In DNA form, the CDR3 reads TGCGCCAGCAGCCCCGGGAGCGGTTACCAAGAGACCCAGTACTTC.